Below are 21 T cell receptor beta chains sequenced from a single sample in a study of beta chain features in type 1 diabetes. Since all of the isolated RNA was reverse transcribed, expressed TCRB transcripts were what got sequenced. Clones were read by immunoSEQ multiplex PCR, and TCRdb kept only the in-frame ones, dropping some. The sample gives under 400,000 clones, 10% to 15% of which show up once; around 0.015% is in the top ten. Sequencing used naive CD4+ T cells from blood. The receptors come from a man between 18 and 29 years old in good health.

This clone showed up just a few times. The CDR3 protein is CASSFGGDNEQFF. CDR3 coding DNA: TGTGCCAGCAGCTTCGGCGGGGACAATGAGCAGTTCTTC. This rearrangement joins TRBV11-3 to TRBJ2-1; the D gene is possibly TRBD2 (6 bases). Per germline, CDR1 SGHNT and CDR2 YENEEA. V lost 3 bases, J lost 5 bases, and 8 bases lay in between. The CDR3 is 13 residues long.

This clone was observed a handful of times. The chain employs TRBV28 and TRBJ2-1; TRBD1 might be the D (6 bases). V shed 5 bases and J shed 4 bases, with 12 bases lying between them. CDR1 MDHEN and CDR2 SYDVKM come from the germline V gene. The CDR3 consists of 14 residues. CDR3 sequence (DNA): TGTGCCAGCAGTCAATTGGACAGTTACAATGAGCAGTTCTTC. This gives the protein CASSQLDSYNEQFF.

This clone turned up a few times. Here the CDR3 DNA reads TGTGCCAGCAGCTTGGACCCTAGCGCCCAAGAGACCCAGTACTTC. It encodes CASSLDPSAQETQYF. J is TRBJ2-5 and V is TRBV5-4; D perhaps matches TRBD2 (6 bases). The CDR3 loop spans 15 amino acids. CDR1 is SGHNT, CDR2 YYREEE, per germline (reference sequence). Trimming took off 0 bases at V and 1 base at J, with 10 bases between the two ends.

The CDR3 sequence: CASSYSRWETQYF. CDR3 sequence (DNA): TGTGCCAGCAGTTACTCGAGGTGGGAGACCCAGTACTTC. V usage is TRBV6-5 and J usage is TRBJ2-5, with D unresolved. This CDR3 contains 13 residues. Germline V CDR1 and CDR2: MNHEY, SVGAGI. Trimming left V 0 bases short and J 5 bases short, with 7 bases between.

This clone showed up just a few times. The rearrangement joins TRBV9 to TRBJ2-5; 7 nucleotides agree with TRBD1. The CDR3 has 14 residues. The germline gives CDR1 SGDLS, CDR2 YYNGEE. V lost 0 bases, J lost 4 bases, and 3 bases stayed unmatched. CDR3 protein: CASSVAPGGETQYF. The CDR3 bases are TGTGCCAGCAGCGTAGCGCCAGGGGGAGAGACCCAGTACTTC.

Only a few counts were recorded for this clone. The V gene is TRBV7-9, the J gene TRBJ2-3; D remains unclear. CDR3 length: 11 residues. Between the trimmed V and J ends, which lost 6 bases and 4 bases, there was a span of 5 bases. CDR1 and CDR2 from the germline V gene are SEHNR and FQNEAQ (reference sequence). For the CDR3, the DNA is TGTGCCAGCAGTAGTGCAGATACGCAGTATTTT. This codes for CASSSADTQYF.

The chain employs TRBV7-9 and TRBJ2-3; D ambiguous. Trimming cost V 2 bases and J 6 bases, with 6 bases left between them. The CDR3 contains 12 residues. Germline V lookup: CDR1 SEHNR, CDR2 FQNEAQ (reference sequence). The CDR3 spells CASSLSSDTQYF. In DNA, the CDR3 is TGTGCCAGCAGCTTATCGTCGGATACGCAGTATTTT.

At least ten counts were recorded for this clone. This chain joins TRBV14 and TRBJ2-1; a possible D gene is TRBD2 (5 bases). With 4 bases removed from V and 12 bases from J, the gap between germline ends came to 13 bases. The CDR3 consists of 12 residues. Germline V gives CDR1 SGHDN, CDR2 FVKESK. The CDR3 DNA is TGTGCCAGCAGCCCTCAGCGGATTGTGCAGTTCTTC. Its translation is CASSPQRIVQFF.

This clone has a handful of counts. This chain joins TRBV9 and TRBJ1-4; D not certain. Germline CDR1 is SGDLS and CDR2 is YYNGEE. Trimming stripped 6 bases from V and 0 bases from J, with 9 bases between. CDR3 size: 14 residues. The CDR3 nucleotides read TGTGCCAGCAACCCGGGGACAACTAATGAAAAACTGTTTTTT. This encodes CASNPGTTNEKLFF.

This clone was recorded a few times. This CDR3 reads CASSKPTGGGEKLFF. The CDR3 nucleotides read TGTGCCAGCAGCAAACCGACAGGGGGGGGAGAAAAACTGTTTTTT. The chain carries TRBV7-3 and TRBJ1-4; 9 bases are shared with TRBD1. Trimming took 5 bases from V and 8 from J; bases not matched to a gene: 9. The CDR3 has 15 amino acids. CDR1 is SGHTA, CDR2 FQGTGA, per germline.

This clone was picked up a small number of times. J is TRBJ1-5 and V is TRBV6-6; D may be TRBD1 (5 bases). The CDR3 runs 15 residues. The germline gives CDR1 MNHNY, CDR2 SVGAGI (reference sequence). V dropped 2 bases and J dropped 4 bases, with 12 bases sitting between them. The CDR3 region is CASSYRAGPNQPQHF. The DNA for the CDR3 is TGTGCCAGCAGTTACCGGGCAGGGCCAAATCAGCCCCAGCATTTT.

V usage is TRBV5-1 and J usage is TRBJ2-2; D is uncertain. CDR3 size: 13 residues. The V end lost 4 bases, the J end lost 8 bases, and 12 bases lay between the germline ends. Germline loops: CDR1 SGHRS, CDR2 YFSETQ. The CDR3 DNA follows: TGCGCCAGCAGCCCGGTCGCTGATGGGGAGCTGTTTTTT. Protein sequence: CASSPVADGELFF.

This clone has more than one count but fewer than ten. Other DNA sequences in this sample translate to the same CDR3. The chain couples TRBV28 to TRBJ1-2; no firm D call. Germline-derived CDR1 and CDR2 are MDHEN and SYDVKM. This CDR3 is 12 amino acids long. Trimming took 5 bases from V and 2 from J, leaving 6 bases between them. The CDR3 DNA sequence: TGTGCCAGCAGTCTCAGGAACTATGGCTACACCTTC. It encodes CASSLRNYGYTF.

The gene calls are TRBV30 and TRBJ1-1; the D gene is possibly TRBD1 (5 bases). This CDR3 is 17 amino acids long. V was cut by 0 bases and J by 10 bases, with 27 bases left in between. Germline loops: CDR1 GTSNPN, CDR2 SVGIG (reference sequence). CDR3 in DNA: TGTGCCTGGAGTGTATACGGGAGCCAGACAGACGGGGTTAGAGCTTTCTTT. Its protein product is CAWSVYGSQTDGVRAFF.

V usage is TRBV18 and J usage is TRBJ1-1, with D possibly matching TRBD1 (6 bases). The ends were cut back, 8 bases at V and 1 base at J, with 11 bases in the middle. Germline lookup yields CDR1 KGHSH and CDR2 LQKENI. The CDR3 length is 13 residues. The CDR3 region is CASQGQTNTEAFF. The CDR3, as DNA: TGTGCCAGCCAGGGACAAACGAACACTGAAGCTTTCTTT.

Written as DNA, the CDR3 is TGCAGCGTTGCGGTTCTCGGCGGGGCAGACGAGCAGTACTTC. It specifies CSVAVLGGADEQYF. V is TRBV29-1 and J is TRBJ2-7; TRBD2 is a possible D gene (6 bases). The CDR3 length is 14 residues. Per the germline V gene, CDR1 is SQVTM and CDR2 is ANQGSEA. V shed 4 bases and J shed 5 bases, with 18 bases lying between them.

This clone was seen only a few times. V and J are TRBV11-2 and TRBJ1-1; unclear D gene. The CDR3 has 15 amino acids. V lost 4 bases and J lost 4, with 16 bases in between. The V gene's germline CDR1 is SGHAT and CDR2 FQNNGV. CDR3 bases: TGTGCCAGCAGCTCCCCTCCAGTCGGAGGCACTGAAGCTTTCTTT. Its translation is CASSSPPVGGTEAFF.

The chain couples TRBV7-3 to TRBJ2-2; 11 bases line up with TRBD2. The length of the CDR3 is 15 residues. The V segment lost 5 bases and the J segment 5 bases; nucleotides outside the gene matches: 4. Germline V gene lookup returns CDR1 SGHTA and CDR2 FQGTGA. The CDR3 loop is CASSGRTSGTGELFF. CDR3 sequence (DNA): TGTGCCAGCAGCGGAAGGACTAGCGGGACCGGGGAGCTGTTTTTT.

The rearrangement joins TRBV14 to TRBJ1-6; D not resolved. Trimming removed 7 bases at V and 3 bases at J, with 7 bases between. Germline CDR1 SGHDN, CDR2 FVKESK. The CDR3 contains 13 residues. The CDR3: CASTPSYNSPLHF. The CDR3 DNA follows: TGTGCCAGCACCCCCAGCTATAATTCACCCCTCCACTTT.

This clone appeared a few times. The chain employs TRBV28 and TRBJ2-3, with D unclear. CDR3 length equals 14 residues. Per germline, CDR1 MDHEN and CDR2 SYDVKM. Trimming pared 1 base from V and 2 bases from J, leaving 7 bases between. CDR3 amino acids: CASSLSPNTDTQYF. The CDR3 DNA follows: TGTGCCAGCAGTTTATCCCCTAACACAGATACGCAGTATTTT.

With regard to this clone: An end of the junction does not agree with germline; a read error may underlie this. This chain links TRBV4-1 with TRBJ2-3; tentatively, D is TRBD2 (7 bases). The germline gives CDR1 MGHRA, CDR2 YSYEKL. This CDR3 has 16 residues. The CDR3 bases are TGCGCCAGCAGCCTCCCAGGGTGGGGGGGCACCGATACGCAGTATTTT. This codes for CASSLPGWGGTDTQYF.